Listed below are T cell receptor beta chains from one sample, sequenced in a study of cytomegalovirus exposure and HLA in healthy donors. Profiling relied on immunoSEQ multiplex PCR, and the TCRdb table lists in-frame clones only, not all of them. The top ten hold around 11% of the sample, which has roughly 150,000 clones, more than 70% seen once. Sequences were obtained from PBMCs. The source of these receptors is a man aged 18 to 29 in good health and CMV-seropositive. The CDR3 runs from the conserved cysteine through the conserved F or W. The D gene is left open where the match is weak. Size tells how often a clone was seen (once, few, many) or the class of an expanded clone, and some rows leave it out.

>-|TRBV6-5|TRBD1|TRBJ1-2
CASSYDRAGGYGYTF
TGTGCCAGCAGTTACGACAGGGCGGGGGGCTATGGCTACACCTTC
>-|TRBV6-1|-|TRBJ2-7
CASKEGPTYEQYF
TGTGCCAGCAAGGAGGGGCCGACCTACGAGCAGTACTTC
>-|TRBV7-2|-|TRBJ1-2
CASSSPLGTRTGYYGYTF
TGTGCCAGCAGCTCCCCTTTGGGTACCCGGACGGGGTACTATGGCTACACCTTC
>-|TRBV19|TRBD1|TRBJ2-1
CATRDRDYNEQFF
TGTGCCACTAGGGACAGGGACTACAATGAGCAGTTCTTC
>-|TRBV28|TRBD1|TRBJ2-7
CASSFTDRAYEQYF
TGTGCCAGCAGTTTTACTGACAGGGCCTACGAGCAGTACTTC
>few|TRBV9|TRBD1|TRBJ1-2
CASSVTGRGGYTF
TGTGCCAGCAGCGTGACAGGGCGGGGTGGCTACACCTTC
>-|TRBV14|TRBD2|TRBJ2-7
CASSRGTSGTYEQYF
TGTGCCAGCAGCCGCGGGACTAGCGGGACCTACGAGCAGTACTTC
>-|TRBV7-8|TRBD1|TRBJ2-7
CASSSQTAGGSYEQYF
TGTGCCAGCAGCTCCCAAACCGCAGGGGGCTCCTACGAGCAGTACTTC
>-|TRBV30|TRBD2|TRBJ2-7
CAWSLAGLSYEQYF
TGTGCCTGGAGTTTAGCGGGACTCTCCTACGAGCAGTACTTC
>-|TRBV27|-|TRBJ1-2
CASRPYHRDDGYTF
TGTGCCAGCAGACCCTACCACAGGGACGATGGCTACACCTTC
>-|TRBV30|TRBD1|TRBJ1-2
CAWSDRGGRRPYGYTF
TGTGCCTGGAGTGACAGAGGGGGCAGGCGTCCTTATGGCTACACCTTC
>few|TRBV27|-|TRBJ2-7
CASSYGGRYEQYF
TGTGCCAGCAGTTACGGGGGGCGTTACGAGCAGTACTTC
>-|TRBV11-2|TRBD1|TRBJ1-3
CASSPRNRGSGNTIYF
TGTGCCAGCAGCCCGCGAAACAGGGGCTCTGGAAACACCATATATTTT
>-|TRBV28|TRBD1|TRBJ1-5
CASSQQGRRGQPQHF
TGTGCCAGCAGCCAACAGGGGAGACGAGGTCAGCCCCAGCATTTT
>-|TRBV5-1|-|TRBJ2-3
CASSLGSQGSGTQYF
TGCGCCAGCAGCTTGGGGTCGCAGGGTTCAGGTACGCAGTATTTT
>-|TRBV30|TRBD2|TRBJ2-5
CAWRGSGGMETQYF
TGTGCCTGGAGGGGGTCGGGAGGAATGGAGACCCAGTACTTC
>once|TRBV18|TRBD2|TRBJ2-5
CASSPTIVTSGKVETQYF
TGTGCCAGCTCACCTACGATTGTGACTAGCGGGAAGGTTGAGACCCAGTACTTC
>-|TRBV9|TRBD1|TRBJ1-1
CASSSGTGLLSEAFF
TGTGCCAGCAGCTCCGGGACAGGGCTTCTATCTGAAGCTTTCTTT
>once|TRBV28|-|TRBJ1-1
CASSLSELNTEAFF
TGTGCCAGCAGTTTATCCGAGTTGAACACTGAAGCTTTCTTT
>-|TRBV5-1|TRBD2|TRBJ2-3
CASKGELAGGADTQYF
TGCGCCAGCAAGGGGGAGCTGGCGGGAGGCGCGGATACGCAGTATTTT
>-|TRBV9|-|TRBJ2-7
CASSPRDTNYEQYF
TGTGCCAGCAGCCCACGGGACACCAACTACGAGCAGTACTTC
>few|TRBV11-2|-|TRBJ2-1
CASSHVASEQFF
TGTGCCAGCAGCCATGTTGCGTCTGAGCAGTTCTTC
>-|TRBV28|-|TRBJ1-3
CASSLDSPRASGNTIYF
TGTGCCAGCAGTCTGGACAGCCCTCGGGCTTCTGGAAACACCATATATTTT
>-|TRBV28|TRBD2|TRBJ2-3
CASTPTTSGRRADTQYF
TGTGCCAGCACCCCCACTACTAGCGGGAGGAGGGCAGATACGCAGTATTTT
>-|TRBV6-1|-|TRBJ2-7
CALGGAGTYEQYF
TGTGCCCTAGGGGGGGCGGGGACCTACGAGCAGTACTTC
>-|TRBV28|-|TRBJ1-3
CASSWTAYGNTIYF
TGTGCCAGCAGCTGGACAGCTTATGGAAACACCATATATTTT
>-|TRBV18|TRBD2|TRBJ2-3
CASSPLPGRADTQYF
TGTGCCAGCTCACCATTGCCAGGGAGGGCAGATACGCAGTATTTT
>-|TRBV19|-|TRBJ1-3
CASRAPGYGNTIYF
TGTGCCAGTAGGGCCCCAGGCTACGGAAACACCATATATTTT